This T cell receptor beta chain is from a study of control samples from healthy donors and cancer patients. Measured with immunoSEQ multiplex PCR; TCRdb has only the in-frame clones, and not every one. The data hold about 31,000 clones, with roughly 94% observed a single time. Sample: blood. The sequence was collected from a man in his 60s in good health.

In DNA, the CDR3 is TGTGCCAGCCTTCTGGGGGGTCCAGGTGGCTACACCTTC. Its translation: CASLLGGPGGYTF. The chain couples TRBV6-5 to TRBJ1-2; a possible D gene is TRBD1 (5 bases). Trimming left V 8 bases short and J 7 bases short, with 17 bases between. The CDR3 has 13 residues. Looked up from germline, CDR1 is MNHEY and CDR2 is SVGAGI.